This T cell receptor (beta chain) was found in a study of shared clonotypes between healthy human individuals. V lost 3 bases and J 2 bases, leaving 8 bases between the germline ends. From germline, CDR1 is WNHNN and CDR2 SYGVQD (reference sequence). CDR3 length: 14 residues. Measured with immunoSEQ multiplex PCR; TCRdb has only the in-frame clones, and not every one. The sample shows around 370,000 clones, around 96% of them seen only once. The chain has TRBV10-1 and TRBJ1-3; D uncertain. The sample taken for sequencing was memory CD8+ T cells sorted from blood. As to subset: CD45RO+ cells pooled with CCR7-negative TemRA cells. This receptor was obtained from a man between 25 and 39 years old in good health. The CDR3 here is CASSESGTGNTIYF. The CDR3 DNA follows: TGCGCCAGCAGTGAATCGGGTACTGGAAACACCATATATTTT.